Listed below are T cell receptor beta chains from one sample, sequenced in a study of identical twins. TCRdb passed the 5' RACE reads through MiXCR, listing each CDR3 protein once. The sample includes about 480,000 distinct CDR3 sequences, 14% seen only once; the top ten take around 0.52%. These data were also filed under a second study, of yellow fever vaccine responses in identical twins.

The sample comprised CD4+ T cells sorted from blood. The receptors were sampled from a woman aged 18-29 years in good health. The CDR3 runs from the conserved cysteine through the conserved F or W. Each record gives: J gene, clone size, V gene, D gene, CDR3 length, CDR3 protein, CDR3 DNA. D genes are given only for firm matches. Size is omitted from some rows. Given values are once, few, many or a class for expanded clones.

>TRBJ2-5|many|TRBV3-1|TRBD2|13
CASTGGSGETQYF
TGTGCCAGCACCGGGGGGTCAGGAGAGACCCAGTACTTC
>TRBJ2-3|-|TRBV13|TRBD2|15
CASSSRPLAVDTQYF
TGTGCCAGCAGCTCCAGACCACTAGCGGTCGATACGCAGTATTTT
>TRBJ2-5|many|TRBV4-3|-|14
CASSQDLGGKTQYF
TGCGCCAGCAGCCAAGATCTAGGTGGGAAGACCCAGTACTTC
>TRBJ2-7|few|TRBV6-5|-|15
CASSYSTFGRDEQYF
TGTGCCAGCAGTTACTCGACGTTTGGAAGGGACGAGCAGTACTTC
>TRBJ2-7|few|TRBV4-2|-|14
CASSQGGLRDEQYF
TGTGCCAGCAGCCAAGGGGGACTTCGGGACGAGCAGTACTTC
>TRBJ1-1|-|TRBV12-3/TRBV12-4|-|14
CASSPGLKNTEAFF
TGTGCCAGCAGTCCCGGGCTTAAGAACACTGAAGCTTTCTTT
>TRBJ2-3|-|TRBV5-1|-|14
CASQNGDSTDTQYF
TGCGCCAGCCAGAACGGGGATAGCACAGATACGCAGTATTTT
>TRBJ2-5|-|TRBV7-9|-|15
CASSVTLPDQETQYF
TGTGCCAGCAGCGTGACCCTGCCCGACCAAGAGACCCAGTACTTC
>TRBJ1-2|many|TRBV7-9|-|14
CASSTGADGYGYTF
TGTGCCAGCAGCACCGGGGCGGATGGTTATGGCTACACCTTC
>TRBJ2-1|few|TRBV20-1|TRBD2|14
CSARGREYYNEQFF
TGCAGTGCTAGAGGGCGGGAGTATTACAATGAGCAGTTCTTC
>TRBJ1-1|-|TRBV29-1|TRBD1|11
CSIQGGTEAFF
TGCAGCATTCAGGGGGGCACTGAAGCTTTCTTT
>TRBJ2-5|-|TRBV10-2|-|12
CASALKRETQYF
TGCGCCAGCGCCCTCAAGCGAGAGACCCAGTACTTC
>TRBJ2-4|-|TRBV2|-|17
CASSSPPGELAKNIQYF
TGTGCCAGCAGTTCTCCCCCAGGGGAACTAGCCAAAAACATTCAGTACTTC
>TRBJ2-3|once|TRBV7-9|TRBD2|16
CASSNRGRLNTDTQYF
TGTGCCAGCAGCAACCGCGGGAGATTGAACACAGATACGCAGTATTTT
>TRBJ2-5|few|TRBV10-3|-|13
CAISEGHKETQYF
TGTGCCATCAGTGAGGGCCATAAAGAGACCCAGTACTTC
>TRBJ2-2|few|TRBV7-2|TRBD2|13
CASSFSGGWELFF
TGTGCCAGCAGCTTTAGCGGGGGTTGGGAGCTGTTTTTT
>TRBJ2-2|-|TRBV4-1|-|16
CASSQEGRGNTGELFF
TGCGCCAGCAGCCAGGAGGGACGGGGAAACACCGGGGAGCTGTTTTTT
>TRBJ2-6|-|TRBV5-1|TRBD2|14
CASSIGLAGDVLTF
TGCGCCAGCAGCATCGGACTAGCGGGAGACGTCCTGACTTTC
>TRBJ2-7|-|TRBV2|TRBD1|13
CANTRTGEGEQYF
TGTGCCAATACAAGGACAGGGGAGGGCGAGCAGTACTTC
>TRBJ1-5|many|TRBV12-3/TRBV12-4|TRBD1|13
CASSDRGNQPQHF
TGTGCCAGCAGCGACAGGGGCAATCAGCCCCAGCATTTT
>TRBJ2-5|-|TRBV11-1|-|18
CASSEIRTPTLLQETQYF
TGTGCCAGCAGCGAAATACGGACGCCCACCCTACTCCAAGAGACCCAGTACTTC
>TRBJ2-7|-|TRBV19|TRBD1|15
CASSRYRGISYEQYF
TGTGCCAGTAGTCGATACAGGGGAATCTCCTACGAGCAGTACTTC
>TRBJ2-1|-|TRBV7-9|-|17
CASSLGGHRVGYNEQFF
TGTGCCAGCAGCTTAGGGGGGCACAGGGTTGGCTACAATGAGCAGTTCTTC
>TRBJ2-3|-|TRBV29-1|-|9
CSVADTQYF
TGCAGCGTGGCGGATACGCAGTATTTT
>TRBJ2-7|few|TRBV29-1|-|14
CSVELRRSSYEQYF
TGCAGCGTCGAATTACGGAGGAGCTCCTACGAGCAGTACTTC
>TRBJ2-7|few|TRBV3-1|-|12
CASSSRELNQYF
TGTGCCAGCAGCTCTCGGGAACTTAACCAGTACTTC
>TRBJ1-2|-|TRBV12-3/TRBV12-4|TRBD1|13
CASSLRQGYGYTF
TGTGCCAGCAGTTTAAGACAGGGCTATGGCTACACCTTC
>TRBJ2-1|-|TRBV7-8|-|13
CASATGAYNEQFF
TGTGCCAGCGCGACGGGCGCCTACAATGAGCAGTTCTTC
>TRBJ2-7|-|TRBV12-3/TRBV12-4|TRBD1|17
CAFSLAPPGQGAYEQYF
TGTGCCTTCAGTTTAGCCCCCCCGGGACAGGGGGCCTACGAGCAGTACTTC
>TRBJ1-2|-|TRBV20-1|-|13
CSANRHTNYGYTF
TGCAGTGCTAACCGACACACCAACTATGGCTACACCTTC
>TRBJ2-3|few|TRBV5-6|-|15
CASSFRGTSTDTQYF
TGTGCCAGCAGCTTCCGGGGGACTAGCACAGATACGCAGTATTTT
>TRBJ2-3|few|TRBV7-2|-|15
CASSLEWPGGDTQYF
TGTGCCAGCAGCCTTGAATGGCCCGGGGGAGATACGCAGTATTTT
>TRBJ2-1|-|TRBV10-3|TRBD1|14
CAINPGQQYNEQFF
TGTGCCATTAATCCGGGACAGCAATACAATGAGCAGTTCTTC
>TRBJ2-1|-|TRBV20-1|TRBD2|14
CSAKGLAVYNEQFF
TGCAGTGCCAAAGGACTAGCGGTATACAATGAGCAGTTCTTC
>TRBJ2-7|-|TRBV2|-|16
CASRRGSGPMNYEQYF
TGTGCCAGCAGGAGGGGATCGGGACCGATGAACTACGAGCAGTACTTC
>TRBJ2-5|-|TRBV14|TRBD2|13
CASSPSGRTTQYF
TGTGCCAGCAGCCCTAGCGGGAGGACGACCCAGTACTTC
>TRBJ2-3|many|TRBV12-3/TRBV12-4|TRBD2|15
CASSDWRGGTDTQYF
TGTGCCAGCTCTGACTGGCGGGGGGGCACAGATACGCAGTATTTT
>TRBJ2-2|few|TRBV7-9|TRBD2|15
CASSLLAGATGELFF
TGTGCCAGCAGCTTACTAGCGGGAGCCACCGGGGAGCTGTTTTTT
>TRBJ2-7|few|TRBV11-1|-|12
CASSRTNGEQYF
TGTGCCAGCAGCAGGACTAATGGCGAGCAGTACTTC
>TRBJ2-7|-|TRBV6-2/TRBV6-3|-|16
CASSYSGLGRDYEQYF
TGTGCCAGCAGTTACTCTGGTCTAGGACGGGACTACGAGCAGTACTTC
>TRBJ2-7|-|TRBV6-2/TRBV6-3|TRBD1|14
CASSHLGQGSEQYF
TGTGCCAGCAGCCACCTCGGACAGGGTAGCGAGCAGTACTTC
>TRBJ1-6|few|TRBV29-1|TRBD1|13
CSVVDRVGSPLHF
TGCAGCGTCGTGGACAGGGTCGGTTCACCCCTCCACTTT
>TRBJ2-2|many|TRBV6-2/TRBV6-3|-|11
CASSRIGELFF
TGTGCCAGCAGCCGGATCGGGGAGCTGTTTTTT
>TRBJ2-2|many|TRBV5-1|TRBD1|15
CASSLRQGDTGELFF
TGTGCCAGCAGCTTACGACAGGGGGACACCGGGGAGCTGTTTTTT
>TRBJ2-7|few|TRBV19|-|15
CASSTRARMGYEQYF
TGTGCCAGTAGTACCCGGGCGCGGATGGGATACGAGCAGTACTTC